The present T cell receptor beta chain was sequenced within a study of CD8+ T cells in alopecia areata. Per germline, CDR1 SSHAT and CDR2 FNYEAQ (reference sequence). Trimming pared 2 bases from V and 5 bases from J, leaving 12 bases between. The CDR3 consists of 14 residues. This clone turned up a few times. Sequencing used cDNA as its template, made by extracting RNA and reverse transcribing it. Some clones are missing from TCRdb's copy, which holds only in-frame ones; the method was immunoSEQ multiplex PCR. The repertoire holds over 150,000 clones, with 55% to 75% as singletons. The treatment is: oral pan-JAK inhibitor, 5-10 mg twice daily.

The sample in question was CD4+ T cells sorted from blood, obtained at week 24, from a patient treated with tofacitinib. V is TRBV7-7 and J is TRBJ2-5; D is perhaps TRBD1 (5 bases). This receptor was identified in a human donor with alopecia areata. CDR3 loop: CASSLSGPGETQYF. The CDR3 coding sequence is TGTGCCAGCAGCTTATCAGGGCCAGGGGAGACCCAGTACTTC.